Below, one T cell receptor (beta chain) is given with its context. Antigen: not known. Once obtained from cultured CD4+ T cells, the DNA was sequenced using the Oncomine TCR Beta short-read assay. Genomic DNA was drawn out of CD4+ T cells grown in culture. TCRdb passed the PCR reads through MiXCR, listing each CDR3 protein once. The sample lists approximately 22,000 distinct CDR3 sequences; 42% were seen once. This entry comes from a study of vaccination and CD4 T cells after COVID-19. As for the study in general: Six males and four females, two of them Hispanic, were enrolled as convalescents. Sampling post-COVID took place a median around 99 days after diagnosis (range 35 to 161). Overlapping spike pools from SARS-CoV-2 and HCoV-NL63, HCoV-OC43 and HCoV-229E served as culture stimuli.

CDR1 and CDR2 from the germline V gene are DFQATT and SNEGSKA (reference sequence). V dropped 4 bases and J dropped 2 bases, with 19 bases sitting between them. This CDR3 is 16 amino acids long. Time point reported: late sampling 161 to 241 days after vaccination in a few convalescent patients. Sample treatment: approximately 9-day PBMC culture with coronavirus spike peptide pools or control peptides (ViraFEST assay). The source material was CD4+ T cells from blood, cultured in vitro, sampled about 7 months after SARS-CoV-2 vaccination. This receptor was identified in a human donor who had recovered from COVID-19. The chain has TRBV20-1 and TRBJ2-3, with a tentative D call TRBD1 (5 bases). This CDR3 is CSAIAPLGVDTDTQYF. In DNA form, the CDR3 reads TGCAGTGCTATCGCCCCTCTAGGGGTTGACACAGATACGCAGTATTTT.